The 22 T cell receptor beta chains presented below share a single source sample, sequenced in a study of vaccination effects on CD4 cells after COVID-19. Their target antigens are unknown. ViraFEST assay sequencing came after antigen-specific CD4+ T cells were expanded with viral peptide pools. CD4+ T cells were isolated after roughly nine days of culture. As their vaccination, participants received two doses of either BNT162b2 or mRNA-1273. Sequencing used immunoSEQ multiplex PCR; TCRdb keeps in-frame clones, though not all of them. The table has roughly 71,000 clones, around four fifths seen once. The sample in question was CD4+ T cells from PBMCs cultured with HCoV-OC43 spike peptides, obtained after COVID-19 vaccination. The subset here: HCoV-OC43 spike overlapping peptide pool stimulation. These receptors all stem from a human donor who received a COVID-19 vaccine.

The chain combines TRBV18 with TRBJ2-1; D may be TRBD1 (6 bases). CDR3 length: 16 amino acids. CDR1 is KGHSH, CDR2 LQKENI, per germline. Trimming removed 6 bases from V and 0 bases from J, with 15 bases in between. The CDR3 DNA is TGTGCCAGCTCGTCGTACAGGGTCGACTCCTACAATGAGCAGTTCTTC. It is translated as CASSSYRVDSYNEQFF.

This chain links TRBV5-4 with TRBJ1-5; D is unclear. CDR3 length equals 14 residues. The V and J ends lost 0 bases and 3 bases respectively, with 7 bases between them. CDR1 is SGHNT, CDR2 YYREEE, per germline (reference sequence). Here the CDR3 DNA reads TGTGCCAGCAGCTTGGATAGGGCCAATCAGCCCCAGCATTTT. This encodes CASSLDRANQPQHF. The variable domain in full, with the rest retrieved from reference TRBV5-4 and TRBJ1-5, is ETGVTQSPTHLIKTRGQQVTLRCSSQSGHNTVSWYQQALGQGPQFIFQYYREEENGRGNFPPRFSGLQFPNYSSELNVNALELDDSALYLCASSLDRANQPQHFGDGTRLSIL.

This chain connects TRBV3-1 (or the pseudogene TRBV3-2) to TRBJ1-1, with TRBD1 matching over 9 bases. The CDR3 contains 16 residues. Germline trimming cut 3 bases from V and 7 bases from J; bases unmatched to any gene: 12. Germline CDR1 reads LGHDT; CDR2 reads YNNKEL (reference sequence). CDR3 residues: CASSHPPGTGTDEAFF. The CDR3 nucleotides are TGTGCCAGCAGCCACCCACCCGGGACAGGGACCGATGAAGCTTTCTTT.

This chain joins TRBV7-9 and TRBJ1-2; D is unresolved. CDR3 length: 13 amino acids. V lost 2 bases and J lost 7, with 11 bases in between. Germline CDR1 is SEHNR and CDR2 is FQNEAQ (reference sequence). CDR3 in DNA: TGTGCCAGCAGCTTATCTCTCTTGGCTGGCTACACCTTC. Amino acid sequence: CASSLSLLAGYTF.

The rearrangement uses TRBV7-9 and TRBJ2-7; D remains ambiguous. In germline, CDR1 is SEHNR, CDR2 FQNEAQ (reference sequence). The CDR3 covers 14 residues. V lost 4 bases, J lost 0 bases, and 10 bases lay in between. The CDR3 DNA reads TGTGCCAGCAGCTCCGGACCAAGCTCCTACGAGCAGTACGTC. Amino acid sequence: CASSSGPSSYEQYV.

CDR3 loop: CASSGDVNEKLFF. The CDR3 DNA reads TGTGCCAGCAGCGGGGACGTTAATGAAAAACTGTTTTTT. The chain combines TRBV5-5 with TRBJ1-4; D is possibly TRBD1 (5 bases). Germline V CDR1 and CDR2: SGHKS, YYEKEE (reference sequence). The V gene lost 4 bases and the J gene lost 4 bases, with 8 bases spanning the gap. The CDR3 consists of 13 residues. Full variable domain (missing parts from reference TRBV5-5 and TRBJ1-4): DAGVTQSPTHLIKTRGQQVTLRCSPISGHKSVSWYQQVLGQGPQFIFQYYEKEERGRGNFPDRFSARQFPNYSSELNVNALLLGDSALYLCASSGDVNEKLFFGSGTQLSVL.

The CDR3 here is CASSLVPGWTQYF. The CDR3 nucleotides read TGTGCCAGCAGCTTGGTTCCGGGGTGGACCCAGTACTTC. This chain links TRBV11-2 with TRBJ2-5; D is possibly TRBD2 (5 bases). V lost 3 bases and J 7 bases, leaving 12 bases between the germline ends. Germline V gene lookup returns CDR1 SGHAT and CDR2 FQNNGV. The CDR3 is 13 amino acids.

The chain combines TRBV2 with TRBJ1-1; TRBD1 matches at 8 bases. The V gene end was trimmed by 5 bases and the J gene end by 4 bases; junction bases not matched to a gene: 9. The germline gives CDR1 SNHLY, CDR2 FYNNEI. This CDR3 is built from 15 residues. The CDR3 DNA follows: TGTGCCAGCAGTCTAATGCAGGGGGCAAGCACTGAAGCTTTCTTT. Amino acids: CASSLMQGASTEAFF.

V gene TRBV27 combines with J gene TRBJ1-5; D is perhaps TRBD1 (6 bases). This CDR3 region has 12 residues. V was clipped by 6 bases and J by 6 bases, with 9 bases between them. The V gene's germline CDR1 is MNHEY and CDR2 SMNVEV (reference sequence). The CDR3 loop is CASSSGVQPQHF. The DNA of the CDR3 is TGTGCCAGCAGCTCAGGGGTTCAGCCCCAGCATTTT.

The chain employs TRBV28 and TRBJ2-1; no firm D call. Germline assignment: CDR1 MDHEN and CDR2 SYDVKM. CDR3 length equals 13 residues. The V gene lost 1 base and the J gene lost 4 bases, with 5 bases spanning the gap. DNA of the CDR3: TGTGCCAGCAGTTTATCCGGATACAATGAGCAGTTCTTC. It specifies CASSLSGYNEQFF.

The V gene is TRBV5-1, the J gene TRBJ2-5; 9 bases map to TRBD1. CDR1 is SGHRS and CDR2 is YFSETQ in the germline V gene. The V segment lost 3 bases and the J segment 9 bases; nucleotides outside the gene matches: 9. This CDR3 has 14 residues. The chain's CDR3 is CASSSGQGSEAQYF. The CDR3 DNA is TGCGCCAGCAGCTCAGGACAGGGGTCGGAGGCCCAGTACTTC. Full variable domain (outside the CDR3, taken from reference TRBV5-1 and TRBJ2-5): KAGVTQTPRYLIKTRGQQVTLSCSPISGHRSVSWYQQTPGQGLQFLFEYFSETQRNKGNFPGRFSGRQFSNSRSEMNVSTLELGDSALYLCASSSGQGSEAQYFGPGTRLLVL.

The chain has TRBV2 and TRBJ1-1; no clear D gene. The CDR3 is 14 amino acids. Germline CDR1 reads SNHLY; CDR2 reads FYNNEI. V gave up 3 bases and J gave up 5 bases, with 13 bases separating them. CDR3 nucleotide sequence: TGTGCCAGCAGTGAGAGGGTGGTTGGAACTGAAGCTTTCTTT. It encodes CASSERVVGTEAFF.

As DNA, the CDR3 is TGTGCCACGAGTCAGGGGGCTGACTATGGCTACACCTTC. Its translation is CATSQGADYGYTF. J is TRBJ1-2 and V is TRBV24-1; 8 nucleotides align to TRBD1. The J segment lost 3 bases and the V segment lost 10 bases, leaving 6 bases of the junction unmatched. Looked up from germline, CDR1 is KGHDR and CDR2 is SFDVKD. The CDR3 is 13 amino acids.

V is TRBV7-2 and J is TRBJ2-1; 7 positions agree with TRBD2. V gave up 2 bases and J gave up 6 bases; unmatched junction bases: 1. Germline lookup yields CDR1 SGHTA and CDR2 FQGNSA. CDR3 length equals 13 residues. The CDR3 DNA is TGTGCCAGCAGCTTATTAGCGGGCAATGAGCAGTTCTTC. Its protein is CASSLLAGNEQFF.

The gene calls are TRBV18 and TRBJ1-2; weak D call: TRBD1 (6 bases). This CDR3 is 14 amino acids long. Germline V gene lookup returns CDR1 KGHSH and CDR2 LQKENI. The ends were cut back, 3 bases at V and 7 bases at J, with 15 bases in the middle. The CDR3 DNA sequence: TGTGCCAGCTCACCGGAAGCAGGGGCCGCTGGCTACACCTTC. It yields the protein CASSPEAGAAGYTF.

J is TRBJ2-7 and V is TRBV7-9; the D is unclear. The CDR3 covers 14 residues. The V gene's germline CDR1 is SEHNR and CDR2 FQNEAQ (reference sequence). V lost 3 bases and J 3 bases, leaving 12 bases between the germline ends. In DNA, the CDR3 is TGTGCCAGCAGCTTTATTGAGCAAGGCTACGAGCAGTACGTC. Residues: CASSFIEQGYEQYV.

DNA for the CDR3: TGCGCCAGCAGCTTGGGGGATACTAATGAAAAACTGTTTTTT. Translated, it gives CASSLGDTNEKLFF. This sequence joins TRBV5-1 and TRBJ1-4; the D is unclear. The germline gives CDR1 SGHRS, CDR2 YFSETQ. The CDR3 spans 14 residues. Trimming took 0 bases from V and 2 from J, leaving 5 bases between them.

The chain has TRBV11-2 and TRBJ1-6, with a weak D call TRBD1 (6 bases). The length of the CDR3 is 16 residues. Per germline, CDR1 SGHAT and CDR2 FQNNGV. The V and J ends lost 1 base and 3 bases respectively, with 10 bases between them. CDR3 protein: CASSLGGQIYNSPLHF. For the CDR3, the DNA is TGTGCCAGCAGCTTAGGAGGACAGATCTATAATTCACCCCTCCACTTT.

DNA of the CDR3: TGTGCCAGCCGGGGACAGTCCTACGAGCAGTACGTC. Residues: CASRGQSYEQYV. The chain is built from TRBV2 and TRBJ2-7; 7 nucleotides agree with TRBD1. This CDR3 is built from 12 residues. The V gene end was trimmed by 8 bases and the J gene end by 1 base; junction bases not matched to a gene: 2. Germline V gene sequence: CDR1 SNHLY, CDR2 FYNNEI.

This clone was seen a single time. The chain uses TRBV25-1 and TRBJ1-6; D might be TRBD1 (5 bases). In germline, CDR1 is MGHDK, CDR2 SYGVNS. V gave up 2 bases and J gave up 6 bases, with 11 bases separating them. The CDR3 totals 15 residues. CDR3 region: CASSEAGQGNSPLHF. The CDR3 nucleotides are TGTGCCAGCAGTGAAGCAGGTCAGGGTAATTCACCCCTCCACTTT. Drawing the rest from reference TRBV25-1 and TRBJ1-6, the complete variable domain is EADIYQTPRYLVIGTGKKITLECSQTMGHDKMYWYQQDPGMELHLIHYSYGVNSTEKGDLSSESTVSRIRTEHFPLTLESARPSHTSQYLCASSEAGQGNSPLHFGNGTRLTVT.

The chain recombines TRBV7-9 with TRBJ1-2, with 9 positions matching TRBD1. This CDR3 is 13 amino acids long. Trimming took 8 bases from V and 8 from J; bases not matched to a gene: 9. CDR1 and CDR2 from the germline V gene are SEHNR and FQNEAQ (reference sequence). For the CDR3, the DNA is TGTGCCAGCCTCCCCAGACAGGGGGAGGGCTACACCTTC. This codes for CASLPRQGEGYTF. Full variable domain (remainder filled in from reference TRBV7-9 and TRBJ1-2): DTGVSQNPRHKITKRGQNVTFRCDPISEHNRLYWYRQTLGQGPEFLTYFQNEAQLEKSRLLSDRFSAERPKGSFSTLEIQRTEQGDSAMYLCASLPRQGEGYTFGSGTRLTVV.

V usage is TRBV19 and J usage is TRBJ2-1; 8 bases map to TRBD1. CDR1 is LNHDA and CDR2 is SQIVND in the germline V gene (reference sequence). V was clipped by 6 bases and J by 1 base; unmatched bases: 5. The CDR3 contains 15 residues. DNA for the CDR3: TGTGCCAGTAGGCAAGGACAGGGATCCTACAATGAGCAGTTCTTC. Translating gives CASRQGQGSYNEQFF.